This T cell receptor (beta chain) was sequenced in a study of cytomegalovirus exposure and HLA in healthy donors (dated by TCRdb to the late 2010s). A note on the overall study: An earlier analysis of several hundred of the donors reported about 280 Gb of sequence data and around 110 million unique TCR beta sequences obtained from about 179 million T cells. An early release that covered some 630 HLA-typed donors contained approximately 300 gigabases of sequencing data and tens of millions of unique TCR sequences. The genetic ancestry cluster associated with self-reported Caucasian donors included 80% to 90% of the approximately 400 genotyped donors. The study was designed to test whether signatures of past pathogen exposure could be identified by cataloging public T cell receptors. The study used immunosequencing to profile the T cell repertoires of several hundred subjects and linked those repertoires to cytomegalovirus serostatus. In addition to the first cohort of hundreds of subjects, a separate validation cohort of 130 or so different subjects was used. To predict cytomegalovirus infection status, the study combined high-throughput TCR immunosequencing, statistical association of individual TCRs with disease status, and machine learning. To study patterns of TCR occurrence, a later analysis re-analyzed previously published TCR beta repertoires from 500 to 850 donors and added high-resolution HLA genotyping. In the later analysis, no new phenotypic data were used to find candidate immune exposures; instead, reliance was placed on TCR beta sequences and their occurrence across donors. An earlier analysis of roughly 580 of the donors used high-throughput TCR beta sequencing to judge whether each TCR beta V gene segment behaved as functional or pseudogenic. Alongside the repertoire data, information on donor age, sex, ethnicity and CMV serostatus was compiled. Genome-wide SNP genotypes for about 60% of the 666 donors were used in a later genetic analysis, which treated that subset as a discovery cohort. Every discovery cohort repertoire had been produced on one sequencing platform. Class I and class II HLA loci were covered by the typing at four-digit resolution. The number of typed donors differed by locus: roughly 629-630 for A, B, C, DRB1 and DQB1; 500 to 550 for DQA1; 606 for DPA1; and roughly 490 for DPB1. Because of strong linkage in the cohort, roughly five DR-DQ haplotypes were treated as single units for association and clustering. Across some 400 genotyped donors of the cohort, an average of about 240,000 unique TCR beta nucleotide sequences per donor were sequenced, and roughly 20% of those sequences were non-productive. The paper as a whole reports these results and caveats: Most CMV-associated TCR beta chains appeared to be HLA-restricted in a later analysis, and the HLA associations seemed to be driven largely by CMV exposure. Strong co-occurrence of HLA alleles, especially DR and DQ, made assigning TCR associations to individual alleles difficult. In an earlier analysis of about 550 of the donors, most TCR beta V segments were observed in productive rearrangements about 87% or about 30% of the time, broadly matching IMGT annotations. A cluster of highly shared sequence variants was judged likely to be a technical artifact of the sequencing pipeline. It was suggested by the authors that the approach could potentially be generalized to other disease states and immunological phenotypes. A further reported finding was that TCR beta sequences accurately predicted the HLA-A and HLA-B alleles for most subjects in the first cohort. HLA typing was unavailable for some donors at each locus, so association tests used only the typed subset. In this cohort, only TCR beta chains were sequenced, and detectable features were limited by the absence of alpha or paired-chain data. Cytomegalovirus status was reported to be diagnosed by the classifier with high specificity and sensitivity in both the original and validation cohorts. The earlier analysis of fewer than 750 of the donors excluded roughly 17 rarely observed V segments, including chromosome 9 orphons, because counts were too low. Most TCR sequences were seen in very few donors, while some public TCRs were found in many individuals. A later genetic analysis associated a missense DCLRE1C variant with V-gene and J-gene trimming of TCR beta chains, and an independent cohort replicated the association. Because the 87-base-pair reads could not distinguish some IMGT-functional V segments, including TRBV6-2 and TRBV6-3, those segments were excluded. In a later analysis, some 18,000 TCR beta sequences were associated with specific HLA alleles at a false discovery rate of 0.05. The only immune exposure information available for the cohort was CMV serostatus. A few of the identified cytomegalovirus-associated TCR beta chains were confirmed in vitro to be specific for cytomegalovirus antigens. Sequencing depth was assumed to be roughly uniform across donors in the presence/absence analyses, though that assumption may not hold. Linkage disequilibrium might explain the correlated functional status among segregating V segments, but an unknown experimental factor could not be ruled out. According to a later genetic analysis, donors in an Asian-associated ancestry cluster had fewer N-insertions in productive TCRs than the approximately 710-donor mean. The study gave a list of more than 150 TCR beta chains associated with cytomegalovirus. In a later analysis, HLA-associated TCR beta chains were found to be more clonally expanded and to have lower generation probabilities than equally common non-associated chains. Several of the top co-occurrence clusters appeared to be linked to parvovirus B19, influenza, CMV and Epstein-Barr virus, according to a later analysis. In a later analysis, the rate of TCR association differed among HLA loci, with DRB1 alleles having the most associated TCRs and HLA-C alleles having the fewest.

The cohort comprised more than 550 healthy bone marrow donors. At the time of sampling, all cohort members were nominally healthy, though unrecorded immune exposures were likely present. The donor tested CMV seronegative and was one of the 352 seronegative cohort members. A peripheral blood sample was provided by each donor, and peripheral blood mononuclear cells were used for TCR beta sequencing. The Qiagen DNeasy Blood Extraction Kit was used to extract genomic DNA from the blood cell samples. Library method: the immunoSEQ multiplex PCR assay. For the multiplex PCR, a mixture combining 60 forward primers for TCR Vbeta segments and 13 reverse primers for TCR Jbeta segments was used. A multiplex PCR assay on genomic DNA amplified the CDR3 region of rearranged TCR beta genes. The amplified TCR beta libraries were sequenced on the Illumina HiSeq System as 87-base-pair reads. The study's own analysis went as follows. A later analysis tallied approximately 87 million unique TCR beta chains across the 666 repertoires, and around 12 million of those chains were shared by two or more donors. Raw reads were error-corrected and collapsed into unique sequences by a nearest-neighbor algorithm in which closely related sequences were merged to remove PCR and sequencing errors. To assign V, D and J gene segments, CDR3 sequences were aligned to IMGT reference sequences. Each retained sequence needed at least a six-nucleotide match to both a V gene segment and a J gene segment. A rearrangement was called productive if the CDR3 had no stop codons and remained in frame with V and J, and every other rearrangement was called non-productive. Following IMGT convention, CDR3 was defined as the stretch from the second conserved V-encoded cysteine to the conserved J-encoded phenylalanine. The earlier analysis of about 610 of the donors excluded sequences that lacked an unambiguous match to a single V gene segment. In an earlier analysis of a few hundred of the donors, V segments were called functional above 56.7% productive rearrangements and were called segregating when the between-donor standard deviation exceeded 5%. To diagnose cytomegalovirus status from the catalog of TCR beta chain sequences, a statistical classification framework was built. In a later analysis, TCR nucleotide sequences were compared against IMGT/GENE-DB human TR gene sequences so that V and J genes could be assigned. The TCRdist pipeline was used in a later analysis to assign CDR3 sequences and most-parsimonious VDJ recombination scenarios. In a later analysis, every TCR beta chain was defined by the combination of its CDR3 amino acid sequence and its V-gene family, and reads without a unique V-gene family were dropped. A later analysis removed 600 or so highly shared, low-generation-probability nucleotide sequences to deal with suspected cross-contamination and a sequencing artifact. For each public chain, a later analysis derived a clonal expansion index from normalized ranks of inferred template counts within each repertoire. In a later analysis, generation probabilities were computed with a VDJ recombination model fitted to out-of-frame rearrangements, and the resulting probabilities were checked against IGoR. Hypergeometric tests were used in a later analysis to score TCR-TCR, TCR-HLA and TCR-CMV co-occurrence, with a repertoire-size bias correction applied to the TCR pairs. To estimate false discovery rates, a later analysis permuted the HLA or CMV assignments 20 times. A later analysis grouped co-occurring TCRs with DBSCAN, adding TCRdist sequence similarity when clustering within HLA-allele-positive subsets. Co-occurrence clustering excluded repertoires with fewer than 30,000 or more than 120,000 public chains, plus five with anomalous nucleotide sharing. Drawn from immuneACCESS, this table holds only the in-frame rearrangements with V and J called that TCRdb kept. Clones are partly lost; checked studies trace under half to an unresolved V gene and leave the rest unexplained. V and J calls and clone size come straight from that table; D and trimming were deduced from the DNA. In this sample the table shows some 180,000 clones, about four fifths of which occur a single time. Of the sample, 1.5% to 1.7% is held by the ten largest clones.

A remark on this clone: Which antigen it targets is not known. Base qualities were left out, and no much larger clone turns up one base away.

From V the trimming removes 1 base and from J it removes 11 bases, while the gene matches leave 7 bases of the junction unaccounted for. The CDR3 spans 14 residues, from the cysteine through the phenylalanine. Only the CDR3 portion is preserved as DNA: 42 bases, with reading frame beginning at the first base. Reading the germline V gene gives CDR1 SGHTA and CDR2 FQGNSA. The chain employs TRBV7-2 and TRBJ1-1; TRBD1 matches 10 bases in the middle. Sequenced material: PBMCs. This clonotype was obtained from a man aged 35 to 55 in good health and CMV-seronegative. The nucleotide sequence is TGTGCCAGCAGCTTAGGGGGCTGGGACAGGGGTGCTTTCTTT. It encodes CASSLGGWDRGAFF. The CDR3 plus the reference TRBV7-2 and TRBJ1-1 genes for the other parts give the full variable domain: GAGVSQSPSNKVTEKGKDVELRCDPISGHTALYWYRQSLGQGLEFLIYFQGNSAPDKSGLPSDRFSAERTGGSVSTLTIQRTQQEDSAVYLCASSLGGWDRGAFFGQGTRLTVV.